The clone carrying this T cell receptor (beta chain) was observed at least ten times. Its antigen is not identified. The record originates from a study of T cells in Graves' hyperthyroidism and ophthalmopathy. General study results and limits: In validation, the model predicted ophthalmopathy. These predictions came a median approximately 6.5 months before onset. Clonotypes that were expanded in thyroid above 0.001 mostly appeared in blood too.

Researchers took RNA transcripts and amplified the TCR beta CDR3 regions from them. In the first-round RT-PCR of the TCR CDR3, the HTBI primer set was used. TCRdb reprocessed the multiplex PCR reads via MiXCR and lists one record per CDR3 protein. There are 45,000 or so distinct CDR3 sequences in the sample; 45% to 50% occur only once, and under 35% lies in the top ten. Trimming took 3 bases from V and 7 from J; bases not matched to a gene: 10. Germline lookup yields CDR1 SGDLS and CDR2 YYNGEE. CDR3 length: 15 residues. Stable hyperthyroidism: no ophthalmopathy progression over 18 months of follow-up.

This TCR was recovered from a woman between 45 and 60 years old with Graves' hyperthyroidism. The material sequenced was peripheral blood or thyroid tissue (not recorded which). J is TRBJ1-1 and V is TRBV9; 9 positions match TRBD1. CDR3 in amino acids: CASSEGTGRQIEAFF. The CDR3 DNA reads TGTGCCAGCAGCGAGGGGACAGGGAGACAGATTGAAGCTTTCTTT. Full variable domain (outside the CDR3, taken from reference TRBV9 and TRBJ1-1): DSGVTQTPKHLITATGQRVTLRCSPRSGDLSVYWYQQSLDQGLQFLIQYYNGEERAKGNILERFSAQQFPDLHSELNLSSLELGDSALYFCASSEGTGRQIEAFFGQGTRLTVV.